The entry below gives a single TCR beta chain sequence along with its context. The data were obtained in a study of monozygotic twins with inflammatory bowel disease. During cDNA synthesis, UMIs that each contained a 6-nucleotide sample barcode were added by means of template switching. TCRdb reprocessed the 5' RACE reads and stores each CDR3 protein as one record, lacking DNA. The clone table shows 210,000 or so distinct CDR3 sequences, with the ten largest holding 6% to 9%. Blood samples, whole and unsorted for T cells, yielded the isolated total RNA. The CDR3 spans 15 residues. The V gene's germline CDR1 is SEHNR and CDR2 FQNEAQ (reference sequence).

This receptor was taken from a human donor with ulcerative colitis or Crohn's disease, or a healthy co-twin of an affected twin (not recorded which). The chain joins TRBV7-9 to TRBJ1-5; TCRdb selects TRBD1, and the lack of DNA leaves this call unchecked. The sample taken for sequencing was blood. The CDR3 loop reads CASSSLGASNQPQHF.